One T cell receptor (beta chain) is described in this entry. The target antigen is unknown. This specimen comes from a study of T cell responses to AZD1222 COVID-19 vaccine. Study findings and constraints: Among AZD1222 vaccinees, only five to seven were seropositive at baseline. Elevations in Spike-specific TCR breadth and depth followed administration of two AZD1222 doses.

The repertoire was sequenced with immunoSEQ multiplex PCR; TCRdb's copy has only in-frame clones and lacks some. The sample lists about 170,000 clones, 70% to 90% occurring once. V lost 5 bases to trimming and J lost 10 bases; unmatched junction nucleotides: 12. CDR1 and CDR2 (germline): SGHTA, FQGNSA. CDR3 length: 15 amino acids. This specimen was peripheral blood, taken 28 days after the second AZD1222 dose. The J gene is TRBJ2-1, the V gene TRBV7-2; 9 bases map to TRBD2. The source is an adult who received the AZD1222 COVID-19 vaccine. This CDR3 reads CASSHSGGAPGEQFF. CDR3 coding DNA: TGTGCCAGCAGCCATAGCGGGGGAGCGCCGGGGGAGCAGTTCTTC. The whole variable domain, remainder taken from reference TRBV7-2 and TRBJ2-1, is GAGVSQSPSNKVTEKGKDVELRCDPISGHTALYWYRQSLGQGLEFLIYFQGNSAPDKSGLPSDRFSAERTGGSVSTLTIQRTQQEDSAVYLCASSHSGGAPGEQFFGPGTRLTVL.